The T cell receptor (beta chain) under discussion was sequenced for a study of shared T cell receptors in the human thymus. Germline V gives CDR1 ENHRY, CDR2 SYGVKD. Between the trimmed V and J ends, which lost 7 bases and 5 bases, there was a span of 18 bases. There are 14 residues in the CDR3. Libraries were prepared by immunoSEQ multiplex PCR; TCRdb keeps only in-frame clonotypes and omits some of them. Here the sample spans 720,000 or so clones, approximately 85% being singletons. These data were likewise used in another study, on human thymus T cells. This second study notes: Thymic material originated from resections removed in the course of corrective heart surgery. Related research reported highly overlapping thymic repertoires among unrelated individuals.

The sequencing input was thymocytes. The source of this sequence is a girl under three years old with a congenital heart defect. The J gene is TRBJ2-7, the V gene TRBV10-3; a possible D gene is TRBD1 (6 bases). The CDR3: CAIKGDTDAHEQYF. The CDR3 bases are TGTGCCATCAAAGGGGACACGGACGCGCACGAGCAGTACTTC.